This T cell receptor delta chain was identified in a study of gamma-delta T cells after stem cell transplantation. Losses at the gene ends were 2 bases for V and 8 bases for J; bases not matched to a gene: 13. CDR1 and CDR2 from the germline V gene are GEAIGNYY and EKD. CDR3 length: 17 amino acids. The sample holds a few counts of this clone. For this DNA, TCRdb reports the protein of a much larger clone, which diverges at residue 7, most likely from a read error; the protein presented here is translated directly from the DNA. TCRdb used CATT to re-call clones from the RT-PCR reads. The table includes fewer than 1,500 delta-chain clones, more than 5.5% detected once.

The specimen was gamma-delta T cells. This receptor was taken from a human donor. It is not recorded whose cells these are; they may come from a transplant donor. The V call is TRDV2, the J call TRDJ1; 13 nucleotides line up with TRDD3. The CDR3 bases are TGTGCCTGTGACATCGTTATGACTGGGGGATACGCTGGGAAACTCATCTTT. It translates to CACDIVMTGGYAGKLIF.